The clone carrying this T cell receptor beta chain was detected only a few times. Profiled with immunoSEQ multiplex PCR; TCRdb holds only in-frame clones, not every one. The sample consists of under 400,000 clones, around 87% of them appearing once. Residents of about two dozen US areas, aged about 18 to 95 years, made up the participants. Participants reported their clinical history, and cohort assignment relied on those reports. This entry is derived from a study of blood T cell repertoires in COVID-19. At the level of the study: T cells, B-cell-depleted T cells, or PBMCs supplied cDNA or gDNA.

CDR3 length: 14 residues. Germline loops: CDR1 SGHRS, CDR2 YFSETQ. The germline V and J ends were trimmed by 1 base and 5 bases, with 9 bases remaining between them. The V call is TRBV5-1, the J call TRBJ1-4, with D perhaps matching TRBD1 (5 bases). The sequence came from a man aged 35-49 years in a cohort exposed to, infected with or recovered from COVID-19 (not recorded which). The specimen sequenced was PBMCs or T cells enriched from blood (not recorded which). This CDR3 reads CASSLSGGNEKLFF. CDR3 coding DNA: TGCGCCAGCAGCTTGAGCGGGGGAAATGAAAAACTGTTTTTT.